The next 4 T cell receptor beta chains were all read from a single sample in a study of shared clonotypes between healthy human individuals. Some clones are missing from TCRdb's copy, which holds only in-frame ones; the method was immunoSEQ multiplex PCR. The sample contains over a million clones, over 95% of which appear only once. Sequencing was done on a sample of naive CD4+ T cells sorted from blood. The sample's subset: CD45RA+ positively selected. The receptor source for this set is a man under 40 in good health.

The CDR3: CASIPPGNTEAFF. The CDR3 nucleotides read TGTGCCAGCATCCCCCCAGGAAACACTGAAGCTTTCTTT. The chain has TRBV4-2 and TRBJ1-1; the D is unclear. Deletions cut 7 bases from V and 2 bases from J, with 11 bases between. CDR3 length: 13 residues. Germline loops: CDR1 LGHNA, CDR2 YNFKEQ.

The chain joins TRBV18 to TRBJ1-1, with D possibly matching TRBD1 (5 bases). Trimming removed 5 bases at V and 8 bases at J, with 12 bases between. The length of the CDR3 is 12 residues. In germline, CDR1 is KGHSH, CDR2 LQKENI. The CDR3 region is CASSGGYSEAFF. Here the CDR3 DNA reads TGTGCCAGCTCAGGGGGTTATTCGGAAGCTTTCTTT.

J is TRBJ1-1 and V is TRBV28; unclear D gene. V dropped 2 bases and J dropped 4 bases, with 2 bases sitting between them. The germline gives CDR1 MDHEN, CDR2 SYDVKM. This CDR3 contains 11 residues. CDR3 amino acids: CASSLITEAFF. The DNA for the CDR3 is TGTGCCAGCAGTTTAATCACTGAAGCTTTCTTT. Based on the CDR3 plus reference TRBV28 and TRBJ1-1, the full variable domain is DVKVTQSSRYLVKRTGEKVFLECVQDMDHENMFWYRQDPGLGLRLIYFSYDVKMKEKGDIPEGYSVSREKKERFSLILESASTNQTSMYLCASSLITEAFFGQGTRLTVV.

V is TRBV7-2 and J is TRBJ1-5, with TRBD1 as a possible D gene (5 bases). The V gene's germline CDR1 is SGHTA and CDR2 FQGNSA. The CDR3 runs 17 residues. The ends were cut back, 5 bases at V and 0 bases at J, with 17 bases in the middle. The CDR3 sequence is CASSLRAGPNSNQPQHF. The CDR3 bases are TGTGCCAGCAGCCTAAGAGCGGGGCCCAATAGCAATCAGCCCCAGCATTTT.